This record concerns one T cell receptor beta chain sequence. The data were obtained in a study of T cell responses to AZD1222 COVID-19 vaccine. Sequencing was performed with immunoSEQ multiplex PCR; in TCRdb, only in-frame clones are kept and a portion is missing. The sample has 100,000 to 150,000 clones, roughly 89% seen once. The CDR3 is 14 amino acids. The junction had 9 bases not matched to a gene; V was cut back by 7 bases and J by 4 bases. Germline V gene sequence: CDR1 ENHRY, CDR2 SYGVKD. This chain uses TRBV10-3 with TRBJ2-7; 8 bases match TRBD1. The sequence derives from an adult in good health. The sequenced sample was peripheral blood, obtained on day 0 of MenACWY control vaccination. The CDR3 loop is CAINPQGAEYEQYF. The CDR3 region has the DNA TGTGCCATCAACCCCCAGGGGGCGGAATACGAGCAGTACTTC.